The source of this TCR beta chain is a study of blood T cell repertoires in COVID-19. Study background: Italy, Spain and the United States were the sources of the convalescent and acute COVID-19 samples. PBMCs, B-cell-depleted T cells, or T cells provided the cDNA or gDNA that made up the material.

The V gene lost 5 bases and the J gene lost 7 bases, with 11 bases spanning the gap. This CDR3 region has 12 residues. In the study's own analysis: Reference gene primer amplification yielded estimated nucleated cell counts. Clones were read by immunoSEQ multiplex PCR, and TCRdb kept only the in-frame ones, dropping some. That table furnishes V, J and clone size, whereas the DNA furnished D and trimming. The data contain about 140,000 clones, about 84% of them singletons. The TCR originated in a human donor in a cohort sampled during active COVID-19. What was sequenced was peripheral blood. The V gene is TRBV6-7, the J gene TRBJ1-2; D is undetermined. TRBV6-7 is annotated as an ORF whose role is uncertain. The CDR3 DNA follows: TGTGCCAGCAGTACTTCAGGTTGTGGCTACACCTTC. This codes for CASSTSGCGYTF.